These 17 T cell receptor beta chains share one sample of origin, sequenced in a study of shared clonotypes between healthy human individuals (dated by TCRdb to 2018 to 2020). The method behind the library was the immunoSEQ multiplex PCR assay. What TCRdb holds here is the immuneACCESS table cut down to in-frame rearrangements. Part of the clones is not present; checked against another copy, under half of the missing clones reflect an unresolved V gene, and the others are unexplained. Here the sample has around 2.5 million clones; 93% occur a single time. The top ten hold 0.35% to 0.45% of the sample. Sequenced material: naive CD4+ T cells from PBMCs. The sample's cell subset or site label, decoded: CD45RA+ positively selected. The source of these receptors is a man aged 18-30 years in good health. Some clones in this sample may be carry-over from other donors' samples.

The chain couples TRBV7-9 to TRBJ1-5; D unresolved. Germline CDR1 is SEHNR and CDR2 is FQNEAQ (reference sequence). The CDR3 extends over 14 amino acids. Trimming removed 5 bases from V and 3 bases from J, with 11 bases in between. The CDR3 protein is CASSRQDLNQPQHF. CDR3 nucleotide sequence: TGTGCCAGCAGCCGCCAGGACCTCAATCAGCCCCAGCATTTT.

This sequence joins TRBV5-1 and TRBJ2-2; D is unresolved. Germline CDR1 SGHRS, CDR2 YFSETQ. This CDR3 is 17 amino acids long. Trimming left V 2 bases short and J 5 bases short, with 19 bases between. CDR3 protein: CASSFVGKDPRTGELFF. The CDR3 bases are TGCGCCAGCAGCTTCGTTGGAAAGGATCCGCGTACCGGGGAGCTGTTTTTT.

CDR3: CASRQGSNSPLHF. CDR3 nucleotides: TGTGCCAGCAGGCAGGGGAGTAATTCACCCCTCCACTTT. The V and J genes are TRBV6-5 and TRBJ1-6; tentative D call: TRBD1 (6 bases). CDR3 length equals 13 residues. The germline V gene encodes CDR1 MNHEY and CDR2 SVGAGI. The V end lost 6 bases, the J end lost 6 bases, and 9 bases lay between the germline ends.

The chain combines TRBV18 with TRBJ1-4; TRBD1 aligns across 7 bases. CDR1 KGHSH and CDR2 LQKENI come from the germline V gene. Trimming at V came to 3 bases and at J to 3 bases, leaving 7 bases not matched to a gene. This CDR3 has 16 residues. The CDR3 bases are TGTGCCAGCTCACCCGGGACAGCAAGCTCTAATGAAAAACTGTTTTTT. Its protein product is CASSPGTASSNEKLFF.

CDR3 protein: CASSYNPLGARTEAFF. In nucleotides, the CDR3 is TGTGCCAGCAGTTACAACCCCCTGGGGGCGCGGACTGAAGCTTTCTTT. The chain carries TRBV6-5 and TRBJ1-1, with D tentatively TRBD1 (6 bases). CDR3 size: 16 residues. The V gene's germline CDR1 is MNHEY and CDR2 SVGAGI. The V gene lost 2 bases and the J gene lost 5 bases, with 18 bases spanning the gap.

This clone appeared once. The sample contains more than one DNA sequence encoding this CDR3. This sequence joins TRBV15 and TRBJ1-2; weak D call: TRBD1 (6 bases). Germline V CDR1 and CDR2: LNHNV, YYDKDF (reference sequence). The CDR3 is 13 amino acids. The ends were cut back, 3 bases at V and 5 bases at J, with 10 bases in the middle. CDR3 region: CATSRGGGYGYTF. CDR3 sequence (DNA): TGTGCCACCAGCAGGGGAGGGGGTTATGGCTACACCTTC.

On this clone: Distinct nucleotide sequences in the sample also encode this CDR3. This rearrangement joins TRBV2 to TRBJ2-5, with D unclear. The tail of the sequence fits TRBJ2-7 better, so the J call may be wrong. The germline CDR1 and CDR2 sequences are SNHLY and FYNNEI. The CDR3 totals 11 residues. The CDR3 bases are TGTGCCAGCACTGGGGCCTACGAGCAGTACTTC. As protein: CASTGAYEQYF.

The V gene is TRBV29-1, the J gene TRBJ2-3; TRBD2 aligns across 11 bases. The CDR3 contains 14 residues. CDR1 and CDR2 from the germline V gene are SQVTM and ANQGSEA. The J segment lost 4 bases and the V segment lost 7 bases, leaving 7 bases of the junction unmatched. CDR3 sequence reads: CSAGGTSGPDTQYF. The CDR3 DNA follows: TGCAGCGCCGGGGGGACTAGCGGCCCAGATACGCAGTATTTT.

This sequence joins TRBV19 and TRBJ1-1; 7 nucleotides align to TRBD1. Germline CDR1 reads LNHDA; CDR2 reads SQIVND (reference sequence). There are 14 residues in the CDR3. V trimming: 4 bases; J trimming: 1 base; junction bases outside the gene matches: 3. The CDR3 sequence: CASSKGQRNTEAFF. The CDR3, as DNA: TGTGCCAGTAGTAAGGGACAGCGGAACACTGAAGCTTTCTTT.

A word on this clone: This sample also contains other DNA sequences that code for the same CDR3. The genes are TRBV7-2 and TRBJ2-7; weak D call: TRBD2 (5 bases). CDR3 length: 13 amino acids. Germline assignment: CDR1 SGHTA and CDR2 FQGNSA. V shed 4 bases and J shed 4 bases, with 11 bases lying between them. In DNA, the CDR3 is TGTGCCAGCAGCTCGAGAGCGGCGTACGAGCAGTACTTC. Its translation is CASSSRAAYEQYF.

This clone was observed a few times. The chain combines TRBV6-6 with TRBJ2-7; D perhaps matches TRBD1 (5 bases). Germline loops: CDR1 MNHNY, CDR2 SVGAGI (reference sequence). Trimming stripped 7 bases from V and 1 base from J, with 17 bases between. This CDR3 spans 15 amino acids. CDR3 sequence reads: CASTLLSDRSYEQYF. The CDR3 nucleotides read TGTGCCAGCACCCTTCTCAGTGACAGATCCTACGAGCAGTACTTC.

For this clone: The sample carries other DNA sequences with the same CDR3. The rearrangement links TRBV2 to TRBJ1-2; weak D call: TRBD1 (6 bases). Per the germline V gene, CDR1 is SNHLY and CDR2 is FYNNEI. The CDR3 loop spans 12 amino acids. Deletions cut 4 bases from V and 4 bases from J, with 7 bases between. DNA for the CDR3: TGTGCCAGCAGTGCGGACAGCTATGGCTACACCTTC. Its protein is CASSADSYGYTF.

The table lists this clone with a count of one. The chain recombines TRBV15 with TRBJ2-5, with D tentatively TRBD1 (5 bases). The CDR3 is 15 residues long. The germline V gene encodes CDR1 LNHNV and CDR2 YYDKDF (reference sequence). V gave up 3 bases and J gave up 5 bases, with 16 bases separating them. This CDR3 reads CATSRTAHFVETQYF. The CDR3 DNA reads TGTGCCACCAGCAGGACAGCCCACTTTGTGGAGACCCAGTACTTC. The variable domain in full, with the rest retrieved from reference TRBV15 and TRBJ2-5, is DAMVIQNPRYQVTQFGKPVTLSCSQTLNHNVMYWYQQKSSQAPKLLFHYYDKDFNNEADTPDNFQSRRPNTSFCFLDIRSPGLGDTAMYLCATSRTAHFVETQYFGPGTRLLVL.

V usage is TRBV28 and J usage is TRBJ2-1; no reliable D call. The V and J ends lost 5 bases and 3 bases respectively, with 14 bases between them. The germline gives CDR1 MDHEN, CDR2 SYDVKM. The CDR3 length is 15 residues. The CDR3 reads CASSSLGPDYNEQFF. In DNA form, the CDR3 reads TGTGCCAGCAGTAGTCTAGGACCAGACTACAATGAGCAGTTCTTC. Looking up the rest from reference TRBV28 and TRBJ2-1 gives the full variable domain: DVKVTQSSRYLVKRTGEKVFLECVQDMDHENMFWYRQDPGLGLRLIYFSYDVKMKEKGDIPEGYSVSREKKERFSLILESASTNQTSMYLCASSSLGPDYNEQFFGPGTRLTVL.

The V call is TRBV15, the J call TRBJ1-6, with TRBD1 identical over 7 bases. In germline, CDR1 is LNHNV, CDR2 YYDKDF (reference sequence). The CDR3 has 14 amino acids. V trimming: 8 bases; J trimming: 8 bases; junction bases outside the gene matches: 9. The chain's CDR3 is CATGRRGWDSPLHF. CDR3 nucleotides: TGTGCCACCGGGCGCAGGGGGTGGGATTCACCCCTCCACTTT.

This clone appeared a few times. The rearrangement joins TRBV6-6 to TRBJ1-1; D remains unclear. CDR1 is MNHNY, CDR2 SVGAGI, per germline (reference sequence). Trimming left V 3 bases short and J 2 bases short, with 4 bases between. This CDR3 comprises 12 residues. The CDR3 protein is CASSYHNTEAFF. CDR3 DNA: TGTGCCAGCAGTTATCATAACACTGAAGCTTTCTTT.

The V gene is TRBV25-1, the J gene TRBJ2-2; 8 bases align to TRBD1. The CDR3 sequence is 15 residues long. The V gene's germline CDR1 is MGHDK and CDR2 SYGVNS. J was trimmed by 6 bases and V by 4 bases; bases with no gene match: 7. DNA of the CDR3: TGTGCCAGCAGTGGAGACAGGGGAAATTCCGGGGAGCTGTTTTTT. Translated, it gives CASSGDRGNSGELFF. The full variable domain, its missing parts supplied by reference TRBV25-1 and TRBJ2-2, is EADIYQTPRYLVIGTGKKITLECSQTMGHDKMYWYQQDPGMELHLIHYSYGVNSTEKGDLSSESTVSRIRTEHFPLTLESARPSHTSQYLCASSGDRGNSGELFFGEGSRLTVL.